This T cell receptor beta chain was sequenced in a study of shared clonotypes between healthy human individuals. Naivety among CD8 cells was defined by CD45RO negativity and positive CCR7 selection, thereby excluding terminally differentiated effector memory CD45RA+ cells. CDR3 length equals 14 residues. Germline V gives CDR1 LNHDA, CDR2 SQIVND (reference sequence). Unmatched junction bases numbered 7, after V lost 5 bases and J lost 7 bases. This clone has a single count. Method: immunoSEQ multiplex PCR; TCRdb's copy keeps in-frame clones and lacks some. Among roughly 550,000 clones, 95% to 96% were seen once, and the ten largest hold approximately 0.1%.

The sequence was obtained from a woman younger than 45 in good health. This chain links TRBV19 with TRBJ1-2; TRBD1 aligns across 10 bases. Sequenced input: naive CD8+ T cells sorted from blood. The CDR3 coding sequence is TGTGCCAGTAGTGCTGACAGGGGGCGGTTTGGCTACACCTTC. Residues: CASSADRGRFGYTF.